One and the same sample provided the 7 T cell receptor beta chains below, sequenced in a study of T cell responses to AZD1222 COVID-19 vaccine. This table comes from immunoSEQ multiplex PCR, and its TCRdb copy is limited to in-frame clones, with some not included. The sample shows 100,000 to 150,000 clones, approximately 84% of them seen only once. The sequences come from peripheral blood, collected on day 0 of AZD1222 vaccination. The receptor set was obtained from an adult in good health.

The gene calls are TRBV15 and TRBJ1-4; 10 nucleotides align to TRBD1. Trimming removed 0 bases from V and 4 bases from J; junction bases left unmatched: 8. The CDR3 length is 18 residues. The germline CDR1 and CDR2 sequences are LNHNV and YYDKDF (reference sequence). This chain's CDR3 is CATSRDRDRGDLNEKLFF. DNA of the CDR3: TGTGCCACCAGCAGAGACCGGGACAGGGGTGATCTTAATGAAAAACTGTTTTTT.

Turning to this clone: The junction departs from the called germline gene at one end, perhaps through a read error. The J gene is TRBJ2-1, the V gene TRBV7-7; 9 bases agree with TRBD1. CDR1 and CDR2 from the germline V gene are SSHAT and FNYEAQ (reference sequence). This CDR3 contains 15 residues. CDR3 sequence reads: CASSRGTGIYNEQFF. The CDR3 coding sequence is TGTGCTAGCAGTCGGGGGACAGGGATATACAATGAGCAGTTCTTC. Using reference TRBV7-7 and TRBJ2-1 for the parts outside the CDR3, the full variable domain is GAGVSQSPRYKVTKRGQDVTLRCDPISSHATLYWYQQALGQGPEFLTYFNYEAQPDKSGLPSDRFSAERPEGSISTLTIQRTEQRDSAMYRCASSRGTGIYNEQFFGPGTRLTVL.

V gene TRBV15 combines with J gene TRBJ2-4; 7 bases are shared with TRBD2. Trimming removed 5 bases from V and 6 bases from J; junction bases left unmatched: 7. Germline V lookup: CDR1 LNHNV, CDR2 YYDKDF (reference sequence). This CDR3 is 14 amino acids long. CDR3 protein: CATSSWRGTNIQYF. The CDR3 DNA reads as TGTGCCACCAGCTCTTGGCGGGGGACAAACATTCAGTACTTC. The full variable domain, its missing parts supplied by reference TRBV15 and TRBJ2-4, is DAMVIQNPRYQVTQFGKPVTLSCSQTLNHNVMYWYQQKSSQAPKLLFHYYDKDFNNEADTPDNFQSRRPNTSFCFLDIRSPGLGDTAMYLCATSSWRGTNIQYFGAGTRLSVL.

The chain links TRBV19 to TRBJ2-4, with TRBD1 matching 11 bases. Unmatched junction bases numbered 9, after V lost 9 bases and J lost 8 bases. The germline V gene encodes CDR1 LNHDA and CDR2 SQIVND (reference sequence). The CDR3 spans 14 residues. The CDR3 DNA is TGTGCCAGCGATACCGGACAGGGGGCGGACATTCAGTACTTC. Translated: CASDTGQGADIQYF.

This chain connects TRBV23-1 to TRBJ2-7; the match to TRBD2 covers 7 bases. TRBV23-1 is marked as an open reading frame, function uncertain. V was clipped by 1 base and J by 2 bases; unmatched bases: 5. CDR3 length: 15 amino acids. The CDR3 DNA reads as TGCGCCAGCAGTCAATGGCTAGCGGAGCCCTACGAGCAGTACTTC. Translating it yields CASSQWLAEPYEQYF.

This sequence joins TRBV4-1 and TRBJ1-3; TRBD1 matches at 10 bases. Per the germline V gene, CDR1 is MGHRA and CDR2 is YSYEKL. The CDR3 has 17 residues. J was trimmed by 3 bases and V by 3 bases; bases with no gene match: 8. CDR3 amino acids: CASSHFTDRGLGNTIYF. CDR3 nucleotide sequence: TGCGCCAGCAGCCATTTTACCGACAGGGGGCTTGGAAACACCATATATTTT.

This clone was picked up a small number of times. The DNA is left out, because the CDR3 cannot be placed on it with certainty; the CDR3 is given as TCRdb lists it. This chain uses TRBV2 with TRBJ1-4. 14 amino acids form the CDR3, both terminal residues included. Germline lookup yields CDR1 SNHLY and CDR2 FYNNEI. The CDR3 sequence is CVPANGGYNEKLFF.